The table lists the clone carrying this TCR beta chain with a few counts. Antigen: not known. These data belong to a study of CD8 T cells in ankylosing spondylitis. Study-level findings and limits: Within ankylosing spondylitis blood, a TCR beta motif made up of eight highly homologous variants appeared to be characteristic. Enrichment of disease-linked clones was reportedly significant in matched ankylosing spondylitis synovial fluid.

Germline V gives CDR1 LNHNV, CDR2 YYDKDF (reference sequence). V lost 0 bases and J lost 6, with 18 bases in between. This CDR3 is built from 16 residues. Libraries of TCR beta came from quantitative 5'-RACE with molecular barcodes. TCRdb redid the calling of the 5' RACE reads with MiXCR, one entry per CDR3 protein. The sample holds 750,000 to 850,000 distinct CDR3 sequences; 12% are singletons and the top ten take 0.51%. This clonotype was sampled from a male donor with ankylosing spondylitis. Material: blood, either unsorted or a sorted T cell fraction (not recorded which). The chain recombines TRBV15 with TRBJ2-7; either TRBD1 or TRBD2 may fit D (5 bases each). The CDR3 spells CATSRDLRGPSLEQYF. The CDR3 nucleotides are TGTGCCACCAGCAGAGATCTTCGGGGCCCCTCTCTCGAGCAGTACTTC. The whole variable domain, remainder taken from reference TRBV15 and TRBJ2-7, is DAMVIQNPRYQVTQFGKPVTLSCSQTLNHNVMYWYQQKSSQAPKLLFHYYDKDFNNEADTPDNFQSRRPNTSFCFLDIRSPGLGDTAMYLCATSRDLRGPSLEQYFGPGTRLTVT.